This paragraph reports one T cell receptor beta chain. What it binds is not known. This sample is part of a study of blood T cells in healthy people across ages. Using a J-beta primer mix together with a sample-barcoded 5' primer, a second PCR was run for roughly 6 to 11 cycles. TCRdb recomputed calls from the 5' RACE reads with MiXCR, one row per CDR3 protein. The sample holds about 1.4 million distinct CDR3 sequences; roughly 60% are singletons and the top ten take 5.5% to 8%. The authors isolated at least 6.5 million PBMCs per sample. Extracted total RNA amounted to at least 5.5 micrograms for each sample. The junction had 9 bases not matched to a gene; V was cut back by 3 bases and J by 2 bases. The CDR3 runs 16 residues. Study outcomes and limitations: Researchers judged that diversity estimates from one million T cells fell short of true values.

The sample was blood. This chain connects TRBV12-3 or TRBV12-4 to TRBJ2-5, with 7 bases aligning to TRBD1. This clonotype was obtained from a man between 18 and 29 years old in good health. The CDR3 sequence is CASSFGDSPAQETQYF. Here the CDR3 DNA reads TGTGCCAGCAGTTTCGGGGACAGCCCTGCGCAAGAGACCCAGTACTTC.